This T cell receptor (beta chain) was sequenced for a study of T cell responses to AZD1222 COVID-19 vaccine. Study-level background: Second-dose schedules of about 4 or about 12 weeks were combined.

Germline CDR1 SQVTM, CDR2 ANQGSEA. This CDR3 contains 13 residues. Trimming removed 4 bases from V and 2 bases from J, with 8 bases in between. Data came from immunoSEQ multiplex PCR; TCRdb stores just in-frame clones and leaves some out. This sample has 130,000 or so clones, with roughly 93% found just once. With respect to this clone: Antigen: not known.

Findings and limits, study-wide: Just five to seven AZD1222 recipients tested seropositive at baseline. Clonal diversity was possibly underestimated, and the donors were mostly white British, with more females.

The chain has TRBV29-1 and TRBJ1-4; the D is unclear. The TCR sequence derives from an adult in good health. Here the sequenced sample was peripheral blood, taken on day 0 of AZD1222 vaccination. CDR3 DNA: TGCAGCGTTGTCGCTCCTACTAATGAAAAACTGTTTTTT. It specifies CSVVAPTNEKLFF.